This entry describes one T cell receptor (beta chain). This record belongs to a study of cytomegalovirus exposure and HLA in healthy donors. CDR1 and CDR2 from the germline V gene are GTSNPN and SVGIG (reference sequence). This CDR3 has 14 amino acids. The V gene end was trimmed by 3 bases and the J gene end by 2 bases; junction bases not matched to a gene: 6. In the PCR, 60 Vbeta and 13 Jbeta primers were used. Only in-frame clones appear in the TCRdb table, and some are missing; sequencing was by immunoSEQ multiplex PCR. The sample contains around 150,000 clones, 79% of which appear only once. V is TRBV30 and J is TRBJ2-7; 8 nucleotides align to TRBD1. Material: PBMCs. The receptor comes from a man aged 45-60 years in good health and CMV-seropositive. CDR3 in amino acids: CAWSDGQGPYEQYF. CDR3 nucleotide sequence: TGTGCCTGGAGCGATGGACAGGGTCCCTACGAGCAGTACTTC.